These T cell receptor beta chains were read from a single sample in a study of human T cells and chemical hapten exposure. TCRdb redid the calling of the RACE reads with MiXCR, one entry per CDR3 protein. The top ten hold approximately 1.8% of the sample, which has about 52,000 distinct CDR3 sequences, approximately 9.9% seen once. Sample: whole blood, taken in connection with sensitization to the hapten diphenylcyclopropenone (DPC). These receptors all stem from a woman aged 40 to 50 with alopecia areata. Some clones in this sample may be carry-over from other donors' samples. Each CDR3 is given with its conserved first and last residue. Fields, in order: CDR3 length, J gene, V gene, CDR3 protein.

16 | TRBJ2-1 | TRBV6-5 | CASSYSTGQGNNEQFF
16 | TRBJ1-6 | TRBV9 | CASSTQGSRENSPLHF
13 | TRBJ1-1 | TRBV29-1 | CSALRLKNTEAFF
11 | TRBJ2-7 | TRBV28 | CACRESYEQYF
15 | TRBJ2-1 | TRBV10-2 | CASSATSGGYNEQFF
13 | TRBJ1-1 | TRBV29-1 | CSVPLSANTEAFF
14 | TRBJ1-6 | TRBV10-3 | CATLGASRLPPLHF
16 | TRBJ1-5 | TRBV3-1 | CASSQDQGHPNQPQHF
12 | TRBJ1-1 | TRBV12-3/TRBV12-4 | CASSTRDSEAFF
15 | TRBJ2-3 | TRBV6-6 | CASSRDPVNPYTQYF
13 | TRBJ2-7 | TRBV7-9 | CASSESGSTEQYF
13 | TRBJ2-7 | TRBV29-1 | CSREGQGVREQYF
16 | TRBJ2-2 | TRBV27 | CASSPTPRSDTGELFF
15 | TRBJ2-7 | TRBV21-1 | CASSKVRGARHEQYF
14 | TRBJ2-7 | TRBV6-5 | CASSYSQAGVEQYF
16 | TRBJ2-1 | TRBV28 | CASSFNGRGSYNEQFF
17 | TRBJ2-6 | TRBV7-8 | CASSLTNWGAGANVLTF
17 | TRBJ1-6 | TRBV9 | CASSVALETSYNSPLHF
13 | TRBJ1-1 | TRBV28 | CASSPTGDTEAFF
15 | TRBJ2-7 | TRBV9 | CASSAGTAQMGEQYF
13 | TRBJ2-7 | TRBV7-9 | CASSLTDGYEQYF
15 | TRBJ2-1 | TRBV5-1 | CASSLALSSYNEQFF
15 | TRBJ2-7 | TRBV7-6 | CASSLSQVDYYEQYF
13 | TRBJ2-3 | TRBV29-1 | CSVVVIGTDTQYF
18 | TRBJ1-5 | TRBV18 | CASSPLPPGQGSNQPQHF
14 | TRBJ2-5 | TRBV10-1 | CASSRGLIGETQYF
16 | TRBJ2-2 | TRBV7-7 | CASSRGQGLNTGELFF
14 | TRBJ2-7 | TRBV5-1 | CASSLDGSFKDEYF
14 | TRBJ2-7 | TRBV20-1 | CSATSGFSSYEQYF
12 | TRBJ1-1 | TRBV30 | CAWSVEGIQAFF
11 | TRBJ1-5 | TRBV21-1 | CASAGGKPQHF
15 | TRBJ2-7 | TRBV5-4 | CASSITRDPLNEQYF
13 | TRBJ2-7 | TRBV7-2 | CASSLEDRGEQYF
15 | TRBJ1-1 | TRBV18 | CASSPADQAQAEAFF
16 | TRBJ2-1 | TRBV27 | CASSLVPRDRGGEQFF
15 | TRBJ2-1 | TRBV6-6 | CASSYSSGWNNEQFF
15 | TRBJ2-5 | TRBV12-3/TRBV12-4 | CASSPTRRARETQYF
15 | TRBJ1-4 | TRBV5-6 | CASSSWDRGYEKLFF
14 | TRBJ2-5 | TRBV12-3/TRBV12-4 | CASTKREGQETQYF
12 | TRBJ2-1 | TRBV2 | CASGTAYNEQFF
14 | TRBJ2-4 | TRBV24-1 | CATSDGGSKNIQYF
12 | TRBJ2-5 | TRBV29-1 | CSVAQGEETQYF
13 | TRBJ1-5 | TRBV7-8 | CASSAAGNQPQHF
14 | TRBJ1-6 | TRBV6-1 | CASSVEAADSPLHF
15 | TRBJ2-1 | TRBV14 | CASSHPGQGVSEQFF
13 | TRBJ2-5 | TRBV29-1 | CSARTGTQETQYF
19 | TRBJ2-3 | TRBV6-1 | CASRALQLGLAGVGDTQYF
15 | TRBJ2-1 | TRBV5-4 | CASSFETPSYNEQFF
11 | TRBJ1-1 | TRBV29-1 | CSVATQGKAFF
16 | TRBJ1-1 | TRBV12-3/TRBV12-4 | CASSPTFTRQYTEAFF
15 | TRBJ1-1 | TRBV11-2 | CASSLTTGAGTEAFF
13 | TRBJ1-1 | TRBV7-2 | CASSIRDDTEAFF
15 | TRBJ1-5 | TRBV6-1 | CASSPQDRDNQPQHF
13 | TRBJ2-1 | TRBV3-1 | CASSQGREGEQFF